The source of this TCR beta chain is a study of T cells in tuberculosis. Looking at the study overall: A South African cohort included IGRA-negative adolescents, latently infected IGRA-positive adolescents and adults with active tuberculosis.

The CDR3 runs 15 residues. The junction had 13 bases not matched to a gene; V was cut back by 7 bases and J by 4 bases. Germline loops: CDR1 SGHRS, CDR2 YFSETQ. Points on this clone: Its antigen is unknown.

Profiled with immunoSEQ multiplex PCR; TCRdb holds only in-frame clones, not every one. The table shows approximately 28,000 clones, with 80% to 95% occurring only once. Study-wide results and limits: Shorter CDR3-alpha in active tuberculosis partly drove smaller distances. Smaller distances to GMM-specific TCRs suggested their expansion in active tuberculosis.

The sample was PBMCs. V usage is TRBV5-1 and J usage is TRBJ2-5; TRBD2 aligns across 7 bases. The receptor was derived from a donor between 10 and 35 years old with latent tuberculosis or without tuberculosis infection. CDR3: CASGAREGIRETQYF. CDR3 DNA: TGCGCCAGCGGCGCAAGGGAGGGAATAAGAGAGACCCAGTACTTC.